This is a list of T cell receptor beta chains from one sample in a study of metastatic and nonmetastatic thyroid tumors. TCRdb reanalyzed the PCR reads with MiXCR. The sample consists of approximately 35,000 clones, about a third of them appearing once. The material sequenced was tumor tissue. These receptors all stem from a female donor with papillary thyroid cancer or a benign thyroid nodule (not recorded which). Some clones in this sample may be carry-over from other donors' samples. Both conserved end residues are part of each CDR3. The order of the fields is D gene, J gene, clone size, V gene, CDR3 DNA, CDR3 protein. The D gene is left open where the match is weak. Clone size is shown for a subset of rows, as once, few, many or a class of expanded clone.

d_gene: .
j_gene: TRBJ2-2
abundance: few
v_gene: TRBV28
CDR3nt: TGTGCCAGCAGTTTATGGTCGAACACCGGGGAGCTGTTTTTT
CDR3aa: CASSLWSNTGELFF

d_gene: .
j_gene: TRBJ2-1
abundance: once
v_gene: TRBV30
CDR3nt: TGTGCCTGGAGTTCGAAGCTTTCCTACAATGAGCAGTTCTTC
CDR3aa: CAWSSKLSYNEQFF

d_gene: TRBD1
j_gene: TRBJ2-7
abundance: .
v_gene: TRBV11-2
CDR3nt: TGTGCCAGCAGCTTAGGGGGACAGTCCGTGGGATCCGAGCAGTACTTC
CDR3aa: CASSLGGQSVGSEQYF

d_gene: .
j_gene: TRBJ2-7
abundance: few
v_gene: TRBV11-2
CDR3nt: TGTGCCAGCAGCTTGGACCCGGGGGCGTCCTACGAGCAGTACTTC
CDR3aa: CASSLDPGASYEQYF

d_gene: .
j_gene: TRBJ1-1
abundance: few
v_gene: TRBV19
CDR3nt: TGTGCCAGTAGGTTGGGCGCCGGGCAGGGGACTGAAGCTTTCTTT
CDR3aa: CASRLGAGQGTEAFF

d_gene: TRBD2
j_gene: TRBJ2-1
abundance: few
v_gene: TRBV10-3
CDR3nt: TGTGCCATCAGTGGCGCGGGAGGGGACTACAATGAGCAGTTCTTC
CDR3aa: CAISGAGGDYNEQFF

d_gene: TRBD1
j_gene: TRBJ2-1
abundance: .
v_gene: TRBV9
CDR3nt: TGTGCCAGCAGCGTAGGGGGGGACAGGTACAATGAGCAGTTCTTC
CDR3aa: CASSVGGDRYNEQFF

d_gene: .
j_gene: TRBJ2-2
abundance: .
v_gene: TRBV11-2
CDR3nt: TGTGCCAGCAGCCCGACGGCCCCCGGGGAGCTGTTTTTT
CDR3aa: CASSPTAPGELFF

d_gene: TRBD1
j_gene: TRBJ2-7
abundance: .
v_gene: TRBV28
CDR3nt: TGTGCCAGCAGTTTACAGTTGGACAGGGTAGACGAGCAGTACTTC
CDR3aa: CASSLQLDRVDEQYF

d_gene: .
j_gene: TRBJ2-6
abundance: .
v_gene: TRBV28
CDR3nt: TGTGCCAGCAGTTTATCGGCTGGGGCCAACGTCCTGACTTTC
CDR3aa: CASSLSAGANVLTF

d_gene: .
j_gene: TRBJ2-1
abundance: .
v_gene: TRBV3-1
CDR3nt: TGTGCCAGCAGCCAAGGATCCTGGGCCTCCTACAATGAGCAGTTCTTC
CDR3aa: CASSQGSWASYNEQFF

d_gene: .
j_gene: TRBJ2-7
abundance: .
v_gene: TRBV11-1
CDR3nt: TGTGCCAGCAGCTTAGGAGGGGGGCCTGACGAGCAGTACTTC
CDR3aa: CASSLGGGPDEQYF

d_gene: .
j_gene: TRBJ1-2
abundance: .
v_gene: TRBV28
CDR3nt: TGTGCCAGCAGTTTACCCCACACCTTAGTTGGGAGGAACTATGGCTACACCTTC
CDR3aa: CASSLPHTLVGRNYGYTF

d_gene: TRBD1
j_gene: TRBJ2-7
abundance: .
v_gene: TRBV15
CDR3nt: TGTGCCACCAGCATAAGGACAGGGGTCACCTACGAGCAGTACTTC
CDR3aa: CATSIRTGVTYEQYF

d_gene: .
j_gene: TRBJ2-1
abundance: .
v_gene: TRBV5-1
CDR3nt: TGCGCCAGCAGCGCCCTTAGATACTATGCGACCTCCTACAATGAGCAGTTCTTC
CDR3aa: CASSALRYYATSYNEQFF

d_gene: TRBD1
j_gene: TRBJ1-5
abundance: .
v_gene: TRBV4-1
CDR3nt: TGCGCCAGCAGCCAAGGGACAGGGTATCGACGGCCCCAGCATTTT
CDR3aa: CASSQGTGYRRPQHF

d_gene: .
j_gene: TRBJ2-1
abundance: .
v_gene: TRBV12-3/TRBV12-4
CDR3nt: TGTGCCAGCAGTTTTACTAACGGGGCGGAGCAGTTCTTC
CDR3aa: CASSFTNGAEQFF

d_gene: TRBD1
j_gene: TRBJ1-6
abundance: .
v_gene: TRBV27
CDR3nt: TGTGCCAGCAGTCCCGGGACAGTTGTTTCACCCCTCCACTTT
CDR3aa: CASSPGTVVSPLHF

d_gene: .
j_gene: TRBJ2-1
abundance: .
v_gene: TRBV14
CDR3nt: TGTGCCAGCAGCCAAGAGGGGCTAGCATACCGATACTCCTACAATGAGCAGTTCTTC
CDR3aa: CASSQEGLAYRYSYNEQFF

d_gene: TRBD2
j_gene: TRBJ2-2
abundance: .
v_gene: TRBV9
CDR3nt: TGTGCCAGCAGCGTAGAGGCTAGCGGGAGGGCCCCGTACACCGGGGAGCTGTTTTTT
CDR3aa: CASSVEASGRAPYTGELFF